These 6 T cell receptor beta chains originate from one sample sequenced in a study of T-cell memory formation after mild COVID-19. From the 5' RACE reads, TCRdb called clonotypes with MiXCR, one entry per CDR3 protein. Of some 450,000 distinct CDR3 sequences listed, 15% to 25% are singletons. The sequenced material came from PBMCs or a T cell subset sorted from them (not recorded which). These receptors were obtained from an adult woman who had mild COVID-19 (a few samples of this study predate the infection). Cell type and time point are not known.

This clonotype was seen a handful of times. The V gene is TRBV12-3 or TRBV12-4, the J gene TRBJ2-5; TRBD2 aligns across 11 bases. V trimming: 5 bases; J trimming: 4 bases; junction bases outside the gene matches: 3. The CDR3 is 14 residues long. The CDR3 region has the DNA TGTGCCAGCAGTCGGACTAGCGGGCCAGAGACCCAGTACTTC. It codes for CASSRTSGPETQYF.

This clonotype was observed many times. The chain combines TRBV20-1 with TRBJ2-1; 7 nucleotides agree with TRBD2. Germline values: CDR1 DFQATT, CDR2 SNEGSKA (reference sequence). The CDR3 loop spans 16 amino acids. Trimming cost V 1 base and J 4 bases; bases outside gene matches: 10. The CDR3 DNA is TGCAGTGCTAGAGTCGCGGGAGTTCGAAGATACAATGAGCAGTTCTTC. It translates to CSARVAGVRRYNEQFF.

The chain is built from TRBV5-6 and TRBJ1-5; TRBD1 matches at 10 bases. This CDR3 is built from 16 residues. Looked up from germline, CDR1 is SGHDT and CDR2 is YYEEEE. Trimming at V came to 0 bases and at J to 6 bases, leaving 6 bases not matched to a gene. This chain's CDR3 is CASSLGGQGILQPQHF. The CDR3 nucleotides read TGTGCCAGCAGCTTGGGGGGACAGGGGATTCTTCAGCCCCAGCATTTT.

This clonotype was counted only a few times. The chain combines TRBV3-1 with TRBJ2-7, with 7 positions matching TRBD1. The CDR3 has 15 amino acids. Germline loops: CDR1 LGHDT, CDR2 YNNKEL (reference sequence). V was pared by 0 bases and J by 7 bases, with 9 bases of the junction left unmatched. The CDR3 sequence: CASSQDGTVGEEQYF. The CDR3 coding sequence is TGTGCCAGCAGCCAAGATGGGACAGTGGGTGAAGAGCAGTACTTC.

CDR3 region: CASSLQRGGDTGELFF. As DNA, the CDR3 is TGCGCCAGCAGCCTCCAGCGGGGGGGAGACACCGGGGAGCTGTTTTTT. The chain is built from TRBV4-1 and TRBJ2-2; 10 bases are a match to TRBD2. CDR3 length: 16 amino acids. J gave up 3 bases and V 4 bases, and 5 bases lay outside the gene matches. CDR1 is MGHRA, CDR2 YSYEKL, per germline.

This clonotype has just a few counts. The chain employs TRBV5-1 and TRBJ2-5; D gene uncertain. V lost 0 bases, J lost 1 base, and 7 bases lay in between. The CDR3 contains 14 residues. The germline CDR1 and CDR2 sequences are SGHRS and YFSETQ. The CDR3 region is CASSLGALQETQYF. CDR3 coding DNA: TGCGCCAGCAGCTTGGGGGCGCTCCAAGAGACCCAGTACTTC.